A single sample gave rise to the 20 T cell receptor beta chains below, sequenced in a study of blood T cell repertoires in COVID-19. Generated by immunoSEQ multiplex PCR, the TCRdb table keeps only in-frame clones and is missing some. The profile covers under 300,000 clones, with about 89% appearing a single time and 1.2% taken by the ten largest. The sample comprised PBMCs or T cells enriched from blood (not recorded which). The origin of the receptors is a human donor in a cohort exposed to, infected with or recovered from COVID-19 (not recorded which). The donor label of this sample is uncertain.

In nucleotides, the CDR3 is TGTGCCTCAGGACAACGTTCTAACTATGGCTACACCTTC. Translated: CASGQRSNYGYTF. V usage is TRBV2 and J usage is TRBJ1-2; possible D gene TRBD1, 5 bases. The CDR3 is 13 amino acids. Looked up from germline, CDR1 is SNHLY and CDR2 is FYNNEI. Trimming removed 11 bases from V and 0 bases from J, with 13 bases in between.

The V call is TRBV18, the J call TRBJ2-7; TRBD2 aligns across 13 bases. J lost 3 bases, V lost 6 bases, and 8 bases had no gene match. The CDR3 sequence is 16 residues long. Germline assignment: CDR1 KGHSH and CDR2 LQKENI. CDR3 amino acids: CASSRGTSGVDYEQYF. CDR3 DNA sequence: TGTGCCAGCTCCCGCGGGACTAGCGGGGTCGACTACGAGCAGTACTTC.

The chain has TRBV7-2 and TRBJ2-1; D unclear. Trimming pared 2 bases from V and 3 bases from J, leaving 11 bases between. The length of the CDR3 is 15 residues. Germline-derived CDR1 and CDR2 are SGHTA and FQGNSA. CDR3 residues: CASSLFGRYYNEQFF. In DNA, the CDR3 is TGTGCCAGCAGCTTATTTGGCAGGTACTACAATGAGCAGTTCTTC.

This clone was seen a few times. DNA of the CDR3: TGTGCCAGCAGCCAAGATCTGGGGGGCACTGAAGCTTTCTTT. Translated: CASSQDLGGTEAFF. This sequence joins TRBV14 and TRBJ1-1, with TRBD1 as a possible D gene (5 bases). This CDR3 is 14 amino acids long. Trimming removed 0 bases from V and 4 bases from J, with 9 bases in between. Germline loops: CDR1 SGHDN, CDR2 FVKESK.

The chain employs TRBV19 and TRBJ2-5, with D perhaps TRBD2 (7 bases). CDR3 length equals 15 residues. Germline V gene data show CDR1 as LNHDA and CDR2 as SQIVND (reference sequence). Trimming stripped 1 base from V and 5 bases from J, with 14 bases between. The CDR3 reads CASSIVGGQRETQYF. Here the CDR3 DNA reads TGTGCCAGTAGTATAGTCGGGGGGCAGCGCGAGACCCAGTACTTC. The complete variable domain, with remaining parts taken from reference TRBV19 and TRBJ2-5, reads DGGITQSPKYLFRKEGQNVTLSCEQNLNHDAMYWYRQDPGQGLRLIYYSQIVNDFQKGDIAEGYSVSREKKESFPLTVTSAQKNPTAFYLCASSIVGGQRETQYFGPGTRLLVL.

The count of this clone is one. V usage is TRBV4-1 and J usage is TRBJ2-5; TRBD1 matches at 8 bases. CDR1 and CDR2 (germline): MGHRA, YSYEKL. The CDR3 length is 17 residues. Trimming at V came to 5 bases and at J to 1 base, leaving 12 bases not matched to a gene. The CDR3 loop reads CASSEATWDRTQETQYF. CDR3 nucleotide sequence: TGCGCCAGCAGCGAAGCGACTTGGGACAGGACCCAAGAGACCCAGTACTTC.

The chain links TRBV6-5 to TRBJ2-7; TRBD1 aligns across 10 bases. V lost 4 bases and J lost 6; bases outside the gene matches: 3. CDR1 is MNHEY, CDR2 SVGAGI, per germline. The CDR3 spans 13 residues. CDR3 amino acids: CASSLDRGGEQYF. Here the CDR3 DNA reads TGTGCCAGCAGTTTGGACAGGGGGGGCGAGCAGTACTTC.

The rearrangement joins TRBV7-9 to TRBJ2-3; 8 positions agree with TRBD2. The CDR3 is 16 amino acids. V shed 2 bases, J shed 0 bases, and the junction held 4 bases outside the gene matches. The germline gives CDR1 SEHNR, CDR2 FQNEAQ (reference sequence). CDR3 region: CASSLNGGGSTDTQYF. In DNA, the CDR3 is TGTGCCAGCAGCTTAAATGGCGGGGGGAGCACAGATACGCAGTATTTT.

This clone was counted a single time. DNA for the CDR3: TGTGCCAGTAGTATAGGAGACAGCCACAATGAGCAGTTCTTC. It yields the protein CASSIGDSHNEQFF. This chain connects TRBV19 to TRBJ2-1, with D tentatively TRBD1 (5 bases). The V end was cut by 1 base, the J end by 5 bases, with 9 bases between. This CDR3 has 14 residues. The V gene's germline CDR1 is LNHDA and CDR2 SQIVND (reference sequence).

The V and J genes are TRBV30 and TRBJ1-2; D possibly corresponds to TRBD1 (5 bases). The CDR3 covers 13 residues. V lost 4 bases and J 6 bases, leaving 15 bases between the germline ends. Germline V gene lookup returns CDR1 GTSNPN and CDR2 SVGIG (reference sequence). The CDR3 spells CAWNKGLMHGYTF. DNA of the CDR3: TGTGCCTGGAACAAGGGACTCATGCATGGCTACACCTTC. Together with reference TRBV30 and TRBJ1-2, the CDR3 gives the full variable domain: SQTIHQWPATLVQPVGSPLSLECTVEGTSNPNLYWYRQAAGRGLQLLFYSVGIGQISSEVPQNLSASRPQDRQFILSSKKLLLSDSGFYLCAWNKGLMHGYTFGSGTRLTVV.

The genes are TRBV18 and TRBJ1-4; D might be TRBD1 (5 bases). Germline lookup yields CDR1 KGHSH and CDR2 LQKENI. The V gene lost 5 bases and the J gene lost 10 bases, with 17 bases spanning the gap. The length of the CDR3 is 14 residues. CDR3 coding DNA: TGTGCCAGCTCAACCGGAACAGGAGACGGAAAACTGTTTTTT. Its translation: CASSTGTGDGKLFF.

V usage is TRBV27 and J usage is TRBJ1-5; D might be TRBD1 (5 bases). CDR3 length: 13 residues. The V and J ends lost 3 bases and 5 bases respectively, with 8 bases between them. Germline assignment: CDR1 MNHEY and CDR2 SMNVEV (reference sequence). The CDR3 here is CASSLVRDQPQHF. As DNA, the CDR3 is TGTGCCAGCAGTTTGGTCAGGGATCAGCCCCAGCATTTT.

J is TRBJ1-1 and V is TRBV5-6, with TRBD1 matching over 8 bases. The CDR3 runs 14 residues. Germline lookup yields CDR1 SGHDT and CDR2 YYEEEE. V trimming: 7 bases; J trimming: 1 base; junction bases outside the gene matches: 6. In nucleotides, the CDR3 is TGTGCCAGCGGAGGGACAGGACAGAACACTGAAGCTTTCTTT. Its protein is CASGGTGQNTEAFF. Variable domain in full (rest from reference TRBV5-6 and TRBJ1-1): DAGVTQSPTHLIKTRGQQVTLRCSPKSGHDTVSWYQQALGQGPQFIFQYYEEEERQRGNFPDRFSGHQFPNYSSELNVNALLLGDSALYLCASGGTGQNTEAFFGQGTRLTVV.

As to this clone: A junction boundary mismatches the germline segment, possibly from a read error. V gene TRBV6-5 combines with J gene TRBJ1-5, with a weak D call TRBD1 (5 bases). The CDR3 length is 14 residues. Germline loops: CDR1 MNHEY, CDR2 SVGAGI. The CDR3, as DNA: TGTGCCAGCAGCGCCGACAGTCAGATGGAGCCCCATCATTTT. The encoded protein is CASSADSQMEPHHF.

This chain links TRBV19 with TRBJ2-2, with TRBD1 matching over 8 bases. This CDR3 has 15 residues. The J segment lost 6 bases and the V segment lost 3 bases, leaving 6 bases of the junction unmatched. Germline V gives CDR1 LNHDA, CDR2 SQIVND (reference sequence). CDR3 in amino acids: CASSIGDRFAGELFF. CDR3 DNA: TGTGCCAGTAGTATCGGGGACAGGTTCGCCGGGGAGCTGTTTTTT.

This clone was detected once. The chain links TRBV25-1 to TRBJ2-1, with D tentatively TRBD2 (5 bases). V dropped 1 base and J dropped 6 bases, with 10 bases sitting between them. The germline gives CDR1 MGHDK, CDR2 SYGVNS. The CDR3 spans 14 residues. The CDR3: CASSEWGEVNEQFF. The CDR3 DNA follows: TGTGCCAGCAGTGAATGGGGAGAAGTCAATGAGCAGTTCTTC.

Points on this clone: This sample also contains other DNA sequences that code for the same CDR3. The J gene is TRBJ1-1, the V gene TRBV12-5; perhaps TRBD1 as D (6 bases). The CDR3 is made up of 13 amino acids. In germline, CDR1 is LGHNT, CDR2 FRNRAP. Deletions cut 1 base from V and 5 bases from J, with 8 bases between. The CDR3 sequence: CASGLGGGTEAFF. For the CDR3, the DNA is TGTGCTAGTGGTTTGGGAGGGGGAACTGAAGCTTTCTTT.

The chain uses TRBV29-1 and TRBJ1-3, with D uncertain. Trimming removed 3 bases from V and 0 bases from J, with 12 bases in between. CDR3 length equals 15 residues. Germline V lookup: CDR1 SQVTM, CDR2 ANQGSEA. The CDR3 DNA reads TGCAGCGTTGATGATAACCGAGGCTCTGGAAACACCATATATTTT. Amino acids: CSVDDNRGSGNTIYF. The complete variable domain, with remaining parts taken from reference TRBV29-1 and TRBJ1-3, reads SAVISQKPSRDICQRGTSLTIQCQVDSQVTMMFWYRQQPGQSLTLIATANQGSEATYESGFVIDKFPISRPNLTFSTLTVSNMSPEDSSIYLCSVDDNRGSGNTIYFGEGSWLTVV.

The CDR3 DNA reads TGTGCCAGCAGCTTTCCGGGGGGCTACACCTTC. Protein: CASSFPGGYTF. This chain uses TRBV7-9 with TRBJ1-2; D not resolved. The CDR3 loop spans 11 amino acids. V was cut by 3 bases and J by 8 bases, with 7 bases left in between. Germline CDR1 SEHNR, CDR2 FQNEAQ (reference sequence). Filled out from reference TRBV7-9 and TRBJ1-2, the complete variable domain reads DTGVSQNPRHKITKRGQNVTFRCDPISEHNRLYWYRQTLGQGPEFLTYFQNEAQLEKSRLLSDRFSAERPKGSFSTLEIQRTEQGDSAMYLCASSFPGGYTFGSGTRLTVV.

The CDR3, as DNA: TGTGCCAGCAGGGGACAGGGGGCTACGAACACTGAAGCTTTCTTT. Protein: CASRGQGATNTEAFF. The chain combines TRBV2 with TRBJ1-1; 12 bases align to TRBD1. V shed 6 bases and J 1 base; nucleotides not matched to a gene: 3. From germline, CDR1 is SNHLY and CDR2 FYNNEI. This CDR3 spans 15 amino acids.